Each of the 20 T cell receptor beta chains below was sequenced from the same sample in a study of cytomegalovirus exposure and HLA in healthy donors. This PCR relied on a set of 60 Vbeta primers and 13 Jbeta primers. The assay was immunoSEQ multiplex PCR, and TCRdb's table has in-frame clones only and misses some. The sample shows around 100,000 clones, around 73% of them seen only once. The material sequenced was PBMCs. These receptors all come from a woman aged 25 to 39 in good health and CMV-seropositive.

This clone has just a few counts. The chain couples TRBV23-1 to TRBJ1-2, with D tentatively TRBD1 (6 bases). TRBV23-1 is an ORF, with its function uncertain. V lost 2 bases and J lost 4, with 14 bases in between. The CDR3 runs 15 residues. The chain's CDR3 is CASSQPQQGSYGYTF. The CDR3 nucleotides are TGCGCCAGCAGTCAACCCCAACAGGGTAGCTATGGCTACACCTTC.

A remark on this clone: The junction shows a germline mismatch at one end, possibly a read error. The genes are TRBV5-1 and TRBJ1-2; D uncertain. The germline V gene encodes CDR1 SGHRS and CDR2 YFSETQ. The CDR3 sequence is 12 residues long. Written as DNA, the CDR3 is TGCGCCAGCAGCTTGGAACAGAATAGTCCCTCCTTC. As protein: CASSLEQNSPSF. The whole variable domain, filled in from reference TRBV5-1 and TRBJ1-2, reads KAGVTQTPRYLIKTRGQQVTLSCSPISGHRSVSWYQQTPGQGLQFLFEYFSETQRNKGNFPGRFSGRQFSNSRSEMNVSTLELGDSALYLCASSLEQNSPSFGSGTRLTVV.

This CDR3 reads CSAPADYGYTF. CDR3 in DNA: TGCAGTGCCCCGGCGGACTATGGCTACACCTTC. The chain uses TRBV20-1 and TRBJ1-2; no firm D call. CDR3 length: 11 residues. Germline V gene sequence: CDR1 DFQATT, CDR2 SNEGSKA (reference sequence). Deletions cut 6 bases from V and 3 bases from J, with 8 bases between.

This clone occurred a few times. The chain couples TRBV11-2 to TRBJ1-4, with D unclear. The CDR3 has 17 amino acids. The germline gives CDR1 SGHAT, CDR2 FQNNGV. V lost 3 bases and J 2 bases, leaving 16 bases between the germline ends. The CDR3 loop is CASSFSGSLGTNEKLFF. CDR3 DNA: TGTGCCAGCAGCTTTTCGGGATCCCTTGGGACTAATGAAAAACTGTTTTTT.

CDR3 nucleotide sequence: TGTGCCAGCTCACCACGTCGGAACACCCCGAGCGGTTCTGGAAACACCATATATTTT. This encodes CASSPRRNTPSGSGNTIYF. This chain uses TRBV18 with TRBJ1-3; D gene ambiguous. V lost 1 base to trimming and J lost 1 base, with 20 bases between them. This CDR3 is built from 19 residues. CDR1 KGHSH and CDR2 LQKENI come from the germline V gene.

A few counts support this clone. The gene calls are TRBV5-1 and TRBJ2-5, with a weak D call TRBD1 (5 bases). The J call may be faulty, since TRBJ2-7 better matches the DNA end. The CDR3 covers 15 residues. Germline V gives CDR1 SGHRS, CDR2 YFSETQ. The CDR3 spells CASSLPDTGAYEQYF. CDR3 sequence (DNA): TGCGCCAGCAGCTTGCCTGACACAGGAGCCTACGAGCAGTACTTC.

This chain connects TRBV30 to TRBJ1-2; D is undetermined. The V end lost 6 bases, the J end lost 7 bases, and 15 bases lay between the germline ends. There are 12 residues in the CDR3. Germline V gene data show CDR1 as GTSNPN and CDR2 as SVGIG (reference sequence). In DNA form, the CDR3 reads TGTGCCTGCAGTCCCCGTACTATTGGCTACACCTTC. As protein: CACSPRTIGYTF.

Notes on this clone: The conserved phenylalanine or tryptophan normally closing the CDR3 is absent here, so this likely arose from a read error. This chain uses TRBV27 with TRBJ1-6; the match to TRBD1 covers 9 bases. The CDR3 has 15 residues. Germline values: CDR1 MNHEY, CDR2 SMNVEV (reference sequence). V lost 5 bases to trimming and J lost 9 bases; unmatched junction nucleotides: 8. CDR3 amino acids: CASSPDRGKGSPLHL. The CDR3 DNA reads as TGTGCCAGCAGTCCAGACAGGGGGAAAGGTTCACCCCTCCACCTT.

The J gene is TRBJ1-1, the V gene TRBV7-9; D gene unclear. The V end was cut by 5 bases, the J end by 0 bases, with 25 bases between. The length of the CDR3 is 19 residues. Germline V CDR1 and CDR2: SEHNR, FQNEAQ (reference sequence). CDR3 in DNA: TGTGCCAGCAGCCCGAGTAGAGGGAGATATACATCCTTGAACACTGAAGCTTTCTTT. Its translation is CASSPSRGRYTSLNTEAFF. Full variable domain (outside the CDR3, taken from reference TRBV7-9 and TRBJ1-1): DTGVSQNPRHKITKRGQNVTFRCDPISEHNRLYWYRQTLGQGPEFLTYFQNEAQLEKSRLLSDRFSAERPKGSFSTLEIQRTEQGDSAMYLCASSPSRGRYTSLNTEAFFGQGTRLTVV.

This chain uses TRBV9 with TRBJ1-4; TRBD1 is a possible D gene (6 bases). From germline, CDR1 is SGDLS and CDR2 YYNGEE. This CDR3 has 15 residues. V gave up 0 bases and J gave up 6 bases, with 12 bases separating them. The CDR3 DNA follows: TGTGCCAGCAGCGTAGGTGTAGGGGGTTATGAAAAACTGTTTTTT. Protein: CASSVGVGGYEKLFF.

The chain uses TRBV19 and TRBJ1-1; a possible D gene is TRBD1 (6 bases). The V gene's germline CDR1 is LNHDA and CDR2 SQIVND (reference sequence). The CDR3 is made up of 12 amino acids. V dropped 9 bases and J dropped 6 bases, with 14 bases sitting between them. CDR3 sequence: CASTMAGAEAFF. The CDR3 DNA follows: TGTGCCAGCACTATGGCAGGGGCTGAAGCTTTCTTT.

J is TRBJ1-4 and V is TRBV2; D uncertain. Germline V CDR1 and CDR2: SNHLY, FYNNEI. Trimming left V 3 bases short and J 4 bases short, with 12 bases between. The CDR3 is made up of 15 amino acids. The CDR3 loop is CASSEYFSGNEKLFF. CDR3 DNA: TGTGCCAGCAGTGAGTACTTCAGCGGTAATGAAAAACTGTTTTTT. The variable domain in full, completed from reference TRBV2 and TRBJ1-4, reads EPEVTQTPSHQVTQMGQEVILRCVPISNHLYFYWYRQILGQKVEFLVSFYNNEISEKSEIFDDQFSVERPDGSNFTLKIRSTKLEDSAMYFCASSEYFSGNEKLFFGSGTQLSVL.

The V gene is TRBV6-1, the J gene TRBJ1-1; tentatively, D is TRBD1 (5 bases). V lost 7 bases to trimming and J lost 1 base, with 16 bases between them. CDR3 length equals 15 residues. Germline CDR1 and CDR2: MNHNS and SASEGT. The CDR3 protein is CASKLYVTGNTEAFF. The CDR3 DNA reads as TGTGCCAGCAAGTTATATGTTACAGGGAACACTGAAGCTTTCTTT.

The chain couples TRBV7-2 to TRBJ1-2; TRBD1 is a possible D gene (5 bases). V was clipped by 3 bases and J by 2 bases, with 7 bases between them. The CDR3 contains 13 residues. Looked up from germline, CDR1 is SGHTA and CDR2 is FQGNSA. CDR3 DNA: TGTGCCAGCAGCTTTACAGGAAACTATGGCTACACCTTC. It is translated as CASSFTGNYGYTF.

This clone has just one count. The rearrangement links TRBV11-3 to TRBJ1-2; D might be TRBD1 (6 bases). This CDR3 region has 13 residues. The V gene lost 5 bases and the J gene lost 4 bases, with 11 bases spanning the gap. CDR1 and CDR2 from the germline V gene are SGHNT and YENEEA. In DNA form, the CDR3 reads TGTGCCAGCAGCCCCGGACAGTTCTATGGCTACACCTTC. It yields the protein CASSPGQFYGYTF.

For the CDR3, the DNA is TGTGCCAGCAGCTTAATGTCGGCTGCTGCTGGCGGCTATGGCTACACCTTC. It is translated as CASSLMSAAAGGYGYTF. This chain connects TRBV7-6 to TRBJ1-2, with D uncertain. V was shortened by 2 bases and J by 4 bases, with 20 bases between the two germline ends. The CDR3 is made up of 17 amino acids. CDR1 and CDR2 (germline): SGHVS, FNYEAQ.

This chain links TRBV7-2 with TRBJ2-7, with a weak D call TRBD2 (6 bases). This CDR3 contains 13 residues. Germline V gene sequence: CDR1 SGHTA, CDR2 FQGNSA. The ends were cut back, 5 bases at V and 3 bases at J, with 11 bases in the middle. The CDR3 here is CASSLGRDYEQYF. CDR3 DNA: TGTGCCAGCAGCCTGGGGCGGGACTACGAGCAGTACTTC.

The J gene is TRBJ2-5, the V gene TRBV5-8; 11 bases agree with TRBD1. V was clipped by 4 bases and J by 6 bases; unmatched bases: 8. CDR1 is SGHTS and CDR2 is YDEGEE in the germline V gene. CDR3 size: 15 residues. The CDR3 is CASSLGQGGLQTQYF. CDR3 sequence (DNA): TGTGCCAGCAGCCTGGGACAGGGGGGTTTACAGACCCAGTACTTC.

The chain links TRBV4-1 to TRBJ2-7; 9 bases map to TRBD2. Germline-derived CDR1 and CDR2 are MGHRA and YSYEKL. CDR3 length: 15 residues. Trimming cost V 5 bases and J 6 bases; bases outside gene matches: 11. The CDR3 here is CASSFRRGGEGEQYF. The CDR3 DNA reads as TGCGCCAGCAGCTTCCGCCGCGGGGGGGAAGGCGAGCAGTACTTC.

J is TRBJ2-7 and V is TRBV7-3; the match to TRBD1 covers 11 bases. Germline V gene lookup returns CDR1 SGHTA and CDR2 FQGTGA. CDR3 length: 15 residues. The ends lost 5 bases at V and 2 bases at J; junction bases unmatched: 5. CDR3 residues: CASSRTGGVAYEQYF. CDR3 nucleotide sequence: TGTGCCAGCAGCCGGACAGGGGGCGTCGCCTACGAGCAGTACTTC.